Listed here are 9 T cell receptor beta chains from one sample, sequenced in a study of blood T cells in healthy people across ages. A second PCR of about 7 to 12 cycles used a sample-barcoded 5' primer and a J-beta primer mix. Each CDR3 protein gets one entry after TCRdb re-called the 5' RACE reads with MiXCR. Of around 1,500,000 distinct CDR3 sequences listed, approximately 28% were seen once; the top ten hold about 8%. The specimen sequenced was blood. These receptors were obtained from a woman aged 25 to 39 in good health.

This clonotype came up a few times. The chain uses TRBV4-3 and TRBJ2-3; TRBD2 is a possible D gene (5 bases). V was shortened by 1 base and J by 2 bases, with 13 bases between the two germline ends. The length of the CDR3 is 16 residues. CDR1 is LGHNA and CDR2 is YSLEER in the germline V gene. The CDR3 loop reads CASSQGGAAITDTQYF. The CDR3 DNA is TGCGCCAGCAGCCAAGGAGGAGCGGCGATCACAGATACGCAGTATTTT.

The chain is built from TRBV6-1 and TRBJ2-7; TRBD2 matches at 10 bases. V was pared by 6 bases and J by 4 bases, with 24 bases of the junction left unmatched. Germline CDR1 and CDR2: MNHNS and SASEGT. This CDR3 is 20 amino acids long. CDR3 amino acids: CASSPLGNRRGAGGRYEQYF. In DNA form, the CDR3 reads TGTGCCAGCAGCCCGTTAGGGAACAGGAGGGGAGCGGGAGGGCGGTACGAGCAGTACTTC.

The rearrangement joins TRBV7-9 to TRBJ2-1, with TRBD2 matching over 11 bases. The J segment lost 8 bases and the V segment lost 0 bases, leaving 9 bases of the junction unmatched. The CDR3 is made up of 17 amino acids. Germline V gene sequence: CDR1 SEHNR, CDR2 FQNEAQ (reference sequence). CDR3 residues: CASSLARFSGRVDEQFF. DNA of the CDR3: TGTGCCAGCAGCTTAGCGAGGTTTAGCGGGAGGGTCGATGAGCAGTTCTTC.

This chain links TRBV29-1 with TRBJ2-1; TRBD1 aligns across 10 bases. The CDR3 extends over 14 amino acids. V was pared by 7 bases and J by 9 bases, with 12 bases of the junction left unmatched. Germline CDR1 SQVTM, CDR2 ANQGSEA. Here the CDR3 DNA reads TGCAGCGCCACCCCGGGACAGGGGATCAGTGAGCAGTTCTTC. This sequence encodes CSATPGQGISEQFF.

This clonotype was observed a few times. This rearrangement joins TRBV7-2 to TRBJ2-5, with D unclear. The CDR3 covers 12 residues. Trimming cost V 5 bases and J 4 bases, with 8 bases left between them. Germline lookup yields CDR1 SGHTA and CDR2 FQGNSA. The CDR3 region is CASSAVLETQYF. The CDR3 DNA reads TGTGCCAGCAGCGCCGTTTTAGAGACCCAGTACTTC.

This clonotype was seen at least ten times. The rearrangement uses TRBV7-9 and TRBJ2-5; D remains ambiguous. The V end lost 0 bases, the J end lost 10 bases, and 12 bases lay between the germline ends. Germline values: CDR1 SEHNR, CDR2 FQNEAQ (reference sequence). The CDR3 sequence is 13 residues long. The CDR3 sequence is CASSLADQAHQYF. CDR3 nucleotides: TGTGCCAGCAGCTTAGCGGATCAAGCCCACCAGTACTTC.

This clonotype was detected a few times. The J gene is TRBJ2-5, the V gene TRBV20-1, with 12 nucleotides matching TRBD2. The last part of the DNA fits TRBJ2-7 better; the J call may be wrong. Germline CDR1 DFQATT, CDR2 SNEGSKA (reference sequence). The CDR3 has 14 amino acids. CDR3 bases: TGCAGTGCACAATCGACTAGCGGGAGATACGAGCAGTACTTC. Its protein product is CSAQSTSGRYEQYF.

This clonotype was observed at least ten times. In DNA form, the CDR3 reads TGCAGCGTTGAAGTAGCAGAACAAGAGACCCAGTACTTC. This gives the protein CSVEVAEQETQYF. V is TRBV29-1 and J is TRBJ2-5; D gene uncertain. This CDR3 spans 13 amino acids. V was clipped by 1 base and J by 2 bases, with 8 bases between them. Germline CDR1 and CDR2: SQVTM and ANQGSEA.

This clonotype occurred a few times. V gene TRBV7-9 combines with J gene TRBJ2-7; D ambiguous. The CDR3 runs 13 residues. The V and J ends lost 4 bases and 4 bases respectively, with 11 bases between them. Germline CDR1 and CDR2: SEHNR and FQNEAQ (reference sequence). The CDR3 DNA sequence: TGTGCCAGCAGCTCCGCTAATTTGTACGAGCAGTACTTC. It encodes CASSSANLYEQYF.